The next 20 T cell receptor beta chains were all read from a single sample in a study of precursors of human CD4 cytotoxic T cells. Sorted CD4+ central memory, effector memory, IL-7R-high TEMRA and IL-7R-negative TEMRA cells underwent bulk UMI sequencing. In TCRdb, the reads were re-called with MiXCR into one record per CDR3 protein. The table has 230 or so distinct CDR3 sequences, about 31% seen once. The material sequenced was memory CD4+ T cells from blood (PBMCs). The receptor source for this set is a human donor in good health.

This clonotype rates as large. The chain combines TRBV18 with TRBJ2-7; the match to TRBD1 covers 7 bases. Germline CDR1 KGHSH, CDR2 LQKENI. This CDR3 is 14 amino acids long. J lost 2 bases, V lost 1 base, and 2 bases had no gene match. The CDR3 coding sequence is TGTGCCAGCTCACCACGGGGGACAGCCTACGAGCAGTACTTC. Its protein product is CASSPRGTAYEQYF.

Judged by abundance, this clonotype is large. The V gene is TRBV2, the J gene TRBJ2-3, with D possibly TRBD1 on 5 matching bases. Trimming shortened V by 1 base and J by 4 bases, and 12 bases separated the two germline ends. The CDR3 runs 15 residues. Germline CDR1 is SNHLY and CDR2 is FYNNEI. In DNA form, the CDR3 reads TGTGCCAGCAGTGAAGAAAGCAGGGCCGCAGATACGCAGTATTTT. Translated: CASSEESRAADTQYF.

The chain recombines TRBV6-1 with TRBJ2-1, with D perhaps assigned TRBD1 or TRBD2 (6 bases each). This CDR3 region has 14 residues. V was clipped by 10 bases and J by 0 bases, with 13 bases between them. Looked up from germline, CDR1 is MNHNS and CDR2 is SASEGT. In DNA, the CDR3 is TGTGCCACCCGGCGGGACATCTCCTACAATGAGCAGTTCTTC. It translates to CATRRDISYNEQFF.

The chain has TRBV7-9 and TRBJ2-3; the D gene is possibly TRBD2 (6 bases). The V end lost 3 bases, the J end lost 2 bases, and 9 bases lay between the germline ends. The V gene's germline CDR1 is SEHNR and CDR2 FQNEAQ (reference sequence). The CDR3 totals 14 residues. CDR3 DNA sequence: TGTGCCAGCAGCTTGGGCGGGACCACAGATACGCAGTATTTT. Translating gives CASSLGGTTDTQYF.

The rearrangement joins TRBV6-1 to TRBJ1-5; 7 nucleotides match TRBD1. Unmatched junction bases numbered 6, after V lost 4 bases and J lost 0 bases. The CDR3 length is 16 residues. Germline lookup yields CDR1 MNHNS and CDR2 SASEGT. CDR3 loop: CASSVLGQVSNQPQHF. Written as DNA, the CDR3 is TGTGCCAGCAGTGTATTAGGACAGGTTAGCAATCAGCCCCAGCATTTT.

The chain links TRBV29-1 to TRBJ1-5; TRBD1 agrees at 12 bases. Germline CDR1 and CDR2: SQVTM and ANQGSEA. This CDR3 has 13 amino acids. The V and J ends lost 6 bases and 11 bases, in that order; junction bases with no gene match: 8. The CDR3 DNA sequence: TGCAGCGTGGAGGGGACAGGGGGCGAGTCCCAGCATTTT. It yields the protein CSVEGTGGESQHF. Drawing the rest from reference TRBV29-1 and TRBJ1-5, the complete variable domain is SAVISQKPSRDICQRGTSLTIQCQVDSQVTMMFWYRQQPGQSLTLIATANQGSEATYESGFVIDKFPISRPNLTFSTLTVSNMSPEDSSIYLCSVEGTGGESQHFGDGTRLSIL.

This clonotype qualifies as hyperexpanded. The rearrangement joins TRBV6-2 or TRBV6-3 to TRBJ1-1; D is ambiguous. Trimming took off 0 bases at V and 6 bases at J, with 8 bases between the two ends. CDR3 length: 13 amino acids. The V gene's germline CDR1 is MNHEY and CDR2 SVGEGT. The CDR3 DNA sequence: TGTGCCAGCAGTTACTCGACCGGGGCTGAAGCTTTCTTT. Translated, it gives CASSYSTGAEAFF.

Sample share makes this clonotype large (0.1 to 1%). The chain joins TRBV7-6 to TRBJ1-3, with D possibly being TRBD1 (5 bases). The CDR3 sequence is 15 residues long. CDR1 SGHVS and CDR2 FNYEAQ come from the germline V gene. Between the trimmed V and J ends, which lost 5 bases and 0 bases, there was a span of 11 bases. The CDR3, as DNA: TGTGCCAGCAGCCCTGACAGTACCTCTGGAAACACCATATATTTT. It specifies CASSPDSTSGNTIYF.

The genes are TRBV4-1 and TRBJ1-4; 7 bases are a match to TRBD1. The V gene's germline CDR1 is MGHRA and CDR2 YSYEKL. The CDR3 has 14 amino acids. The V gene end was trimmed by 4 bases and the J gene end by 3 bases; junction bases not matched to a gene: 2. The DNA for the CDR3 is TGCGCCAGCAGCCGGGACAGATCTAATGAAAAACTGTTTTTT. It yields the protein CASSRDRSNEKLFF.

This clonotype was seen a single time. The V call is TRBV27, the J call TRBJ1-3, with a weak D call TRBD1 (5 bases). This CDR3 comprises 15 residues. V was cut by 4 bases and J by 2 bases, with 12 bases left in between. CDR1 is MNHEY, CDR2 SMNVEV, per germline (reference sequence). In nucleotides, the CDR3 is TGTGCCAGCAGTTCCCCCGGCAGGGCTGGAAACACCATATATTTT. Translation: CASSSPGRAGNTIYF.

This chain connects TRBV30 to TRBJ1-1, with D possibly being TRBD1 (5 bases). This CDR3 spans 14 amino acids. V was cut by 5 bases and J by 3 bases, with 16 bases left in between. CDR1 is GTSNPN and CDR2 is SVGIG in the germline V gene (reference sequence). In nucleotides, the CDR3 is TGTGCCTGGGGACGGCCGGGGGGGGACACTGAAGCTTTCTTT. Its protein product is CAWGRPGGDTEAFF.

The gene calls are TRBV9 and TRBJ1-2; no reliable D call. The CDR3 spans 14 residues. Germline assignment: CDR1 SGDLS and CDR2 YYNGEE. V was cut by 0 bases and J by 3 bases, with 9 bases left in between. The CDR3 DNA reads TGTGCCAGCAGCGTAGGTCAGTCATACTATGGCTACACCTTC. Amino acids: CASSVGQSYYGYTF.

By share of the sample, this clonotype is large. The V gene is TRBV7-2, the J gene TRBJ2-1; TRBD1 matches 7 bases. The germline V gene has CDR1 SGHTA and CDR2 FQGNSA. V was pared by 1 base and J by 4 bases, with 7 bases of the junction left unmatched. The CDR3 consists of 16 residues. The CDR3: CASSLGGGNDYNEQFF. CDR3 coding DNA: TGTGCCAGCAGCTTAGGAGGGGGCAATGATTACAATGAGCAGTTCTTC.

This clonotype turned up a few times. The chain has TRBV5-1 and TRBJ2-3; the match to TRBD1 covers 7 bases. In germline, CDR1 is SGHRS, CDR2 YFSETQ. The V segment lost 2 bases and the J segment 1 base; nucleotides outside the gene matches: 4. The CDR3 is 15 residues long. In DNA form, the CDR3 reads TGCGCCAGCAGCTTAACAGGGGTCCGCACAGATACGCAGTATTTT. It encodes CASSLTGVRTDTQYF.

In this sample, this clonotype is hyperexpanded. This chain uses TRBV27 with TRBJ2-1; 9 nucleotides align to TRBD2. This CDR3 spans 14 amino acids. V shed 7 bases and J 6 bases; nucleotides not matched to a gene: 7. From germline, CDR1 is MNHEY and CDR2 SMNVEV (reference sequence). In DNA, the CDR3 is TGTGCCAGCACTCGGTCTAGCGGGGCCAATGAGCAGTTCTTC. Its translation is CASTRSSGANEQFF.

This clonotype was recorded a few times. V usage is TRBV6-5 and J usage is TRBJ2-1, with 9 positions matching TRBD1. The germline CDR1 and CDR2 sequences are MNHEY and SVGAGI. This CDR3 comprises 15 residues. The junction had 7 bases not matched to a gene; V was cut back by 2 bases and J by 8 bases. The DNA of the CDR3 is TGTGCCAGCAGTTACCTGGGACAGGGTATGCATGAGCAGTTCTTC. This translates into CASSYLGQGMHEQFF.

The V call is TRBV20-1, the J call TRBJ1-5; D unclear. Germline CDR1 and CDR2: DFQATT and SNEGSKA (reference sequence). Trimming shortened V by 3 bases and J by 5 bases, and 8 bases separated the two germline ends. The CDR3 extends over 12 amino acids. CDR3 region: CSASPPDQPQHF. In DNA form, the CDR3 reads TGCAGTGCTAGTCCCCCAGATCAGCCCCAGCATTTT.

In its sample, this clonotype ranks as large. This sequence joins TRBV5-1 and TRBJ1-2; D perhaps matches TRBD1 (6 bases). V was clipped by 0 bases and J by 6 bases, with 12 bases between them. Germline CDR1 reads SGHRS; CDR2 reads YFSETQ. The CDR3 spans 14 residues. CDR3 sequence reads: CASSLAGVENGYTF. The CDR3 DNA sequence: TGCGCCAGCAGCTTGGCAGGGGTTGAAAATGGCTACACCTTC.

By sample fraction, this clonotype is large. The chain employs TRBV6-6 and TRBJ2-7; 10 nucleotides match TRBD1. The V gene end was trimmed by 6 bases and the J gene end by 1 base; junction bases not matched to a gene: 6. CDR1 is MNHNY and CDR2 is SVGAGI in the germline V gene (reference sequence). The CDR3 consists of 15 residues. CDR3 bases: TGTGCCAGCAGAGACAGGGGGCTACAATCCTACGAGCAGTACTTC. As protein: CASRDRGLQSYEQYF.

The V gene is TRBV15, the J gene TRBJ2-2, with D possibly being TRBD1 or TRBD2 (6 bases each). Germline CDR1 and CDR2: LNHNV and YYDKDF (reference sequence). The CDR3 is 15 residues long. Trimming took 1 base from V and 4 from J, leaving 10 bases between them. The CDR3 sequence: CATSRVQGGTGELFF. CDR3 sequence (DNA): TGTGCCACCAGCAGAGTACAGGGAGGCACCGGGGAGCTGTTTTTT.